This T cell receptor beta chain was identified in a study of cytotoxic CD8 clonotypes in ibrutinib-treated CLL. About the study: Response sampling took place at median 12 months of treatment, range 6 to 36.

The protocol was immunoSEQ multiplex PCR, while the TCRdb copy is restricted to in-frame clones and leaves out a portion. The top ten clones hold roughly 5.7% of a sample with just over 65,000 clones, around 68% of them seen once. Germline V CDR1 and CDR2: SGHRS, YFSETQ. The CDR3 runs 13 residues. The ends were cut back, 4 bases at V and 5 bases at J, with 12 bases in the middle. The clonotype was recovered from a human donor with chronic lymphocytic leukemia. The sequencing here drew on PBMCs, taken after 12 months of ibrutinib treatment. V usage is TRBV5-1 and J usage is TRBJ2-5; tentatively, D is TRBD2 (6 bases). Here the CDR3 DNA reads TGCGCCAGCAGCCGACTAGGGCGGGAGACCCAGTACTTC. It is translated as CASSRLGRETQYF. Full variable domain (remainder filled in from reference TRBV5-1 and TRBJ2-5): KAGVTQTPRYLIKTRGQQVTLSCSPISGHRSVSWYQQTPGQGLQFLFEYFSETQRNKGNFPGRFSGRQFSNSRSEMNVSTLELGDSALYLCASSRLGRETQYFGPGTRLLVL.